The T cell receptor (beta chain) under discussion was sequenced for a study of T-cell memory formation after mild COVID-19 (dated by TCRdb to about 2021). Study-wide context: Most TCR sequence clusters were specific to one of the two donors. In a couple of donors, T-cell clones that expanded and contracted after mild COVID-19 were tracked by sequencing TCRalpha and TCRbeta repertoires over time. The cohort was made up of two young adult volunteers, one female and one male, who were previously healthy.

Note on this clonotype: This receptor's antigen is unknown. No much larger clonotype is one base removed from it; base qualities were not supplied.

CDR1 and CDR2, looked up from the germline V gene, are MNHEY and SVGEGT. The CDR3 runs 14 amino acids, cysteine and phenylalanine included. Only CDR3 DNA is held: 42 bases, read in frame from base 1. The V and J ends are trimmed by 5 bases and 0 bases, leaving 11 bases between them. General findings and caveats noted by the study authors: The study covered only two mild cases, and larger cohorts including severe cases with pre-infection samples were considered necessary. Clones that contracted from day 15 to 85 showed balanced CD4/CD8 phenotypes, whereas a second wave of clones that expanded from day 15 to 37 leaned towards CD4+. Contracting CD4+ clones were located mainly in the CM and EM memory subsets, whereas CD8+ clones were found to be enriched in EMRA. The detection of some responding clones in pre-infection memory suggests that pre-existing cross-reactive memory T cells joined the SARS-CoV-2 response. Whether the second-wave clones peaking on day 37 were SARS-CoV-2 specific was not confirmed.

Sequencing took place on an Illumina NovaSeq 6000. TCRalpha and TCRbeta cDNA libraries were built by 5'RACE with constant-segment primers, adding sample barcodes and unique molecular identifiers. RNA was extracted from every sample with Trizol reagent. The libraries were amplified in two PCR steps, and the second step added a second sample barcode and Illumina TruSeq adapters. Libraries were sequenced on an Illumina NovaSeq with 2 x 150 bp paired-end reads. The authors processed their data as follows. Reads were demultiplexed and collapsed into UMI-guided consensus sequences with migec v1.2.7. Using mixcr v2.1.11, UMI consensuses were aligned to TRA and TRB V and J templates and then assembled into clonotypes. A clonotype was counted as expanded or contracted only when both edgeR and NoisET called the clonotype significant, with the noise models trained on biological replicates. edgeR calls used a false discovery rate-adjusted p below 0.01 and a log2 fold-change threshold of 1. As an exploratory analysis of dynamics, max-normalized trajectories of the 1000 most abundant clonotypes were examined by PCA with hierarchical clustering. Separately sequenced CD4+ and CD8+ repertoires were used to assign a CD4 or CD8 phenotype to each responding clone. TCRdb applied fastp at Q25 and MiXCR to the public reads, then kept only in-frame beta chains. Identical CDR3 proteins give one entry, which carries the most common genes and DNA. The V and J calls follow TCRdb's processing rather than the paper's. The sample data list about 430,000 distinct CDR3 sequences, and under 20% of these were observed just once. The ten largest clones capture roughly 21% of the sample.

PBMCs were isolated by Ficoll-Paque density gradient centrifugation. The TCR was taken from a man aged 18 to 29 who had mild COVID-19 (a few samples of this study predate the infection). The sample titles of this study are shuffled in the database, so cell type and time point are left out; the donor was told from shared clones. The specimen sequenced was PBMCs or a T cell subset sorted from them (not recorded which). This sequence uses TRBV6-2 or TRBV6-3 and TRBJ2-7; the D gene cannot be resolved reliably. The encoded CDR3 is CASSEPGSSYEQYF. In nucleotide form, the sequence is TGTGCCAGCAGTGAACCCGGGTCCTCCTACGAGCAGTACTTC.